The clone carrying this T cell receptor beta chain has at least ten counts. Its antigen remains unknown. This sample was taken from a study of regulatory T cells in long-lasting Graves disease. Time point given: newly diagnosed GD, antithyroid drugs for less than 3 months. TCR sequences were obtained from RNA taken from PBMCs. Germline V gene data show CDR1 as SGHTA and CDR2 as FQGNSA. CDR3 length equals 13 residues. V lost 2 bases, J lost 10 bases, and 5 bases stayed unmatched. General study results and limits: For persistent Graves' patients, TCR diversity was lower than for newly diagnosed ones.

Libraries of TCR beta came from iRepertoire HTBI primers plus Arm-PCR of CDR3 regions. TCRdb called the multiplex PCR reads again in MiXCR, with one record for every CDR3 protein. This table has about 470,000 distinct CDR3 sequences, more than 13% appearing once. These same records also appear under a second study, on T cells in Graves' hyperthyroidism and ophthalmopathy.

The chain employs TRBV7-2 and TRBJ2-1, with 7 bases fitting TRBD2. This specimen was peripheral blood mononuclear cells (PBMCs), taken at new diagnosis, from a patient treated with antithyroid drugs. This TCR derives from a woman aged 25 to 45 with Graves disease. The CDR3 loop reads CASSLLSSGEQFF. The DNA for the CDR3 is TGTGCCAGCAGCTTATTATCTAGCGGCGAGCAGTTCTTC.